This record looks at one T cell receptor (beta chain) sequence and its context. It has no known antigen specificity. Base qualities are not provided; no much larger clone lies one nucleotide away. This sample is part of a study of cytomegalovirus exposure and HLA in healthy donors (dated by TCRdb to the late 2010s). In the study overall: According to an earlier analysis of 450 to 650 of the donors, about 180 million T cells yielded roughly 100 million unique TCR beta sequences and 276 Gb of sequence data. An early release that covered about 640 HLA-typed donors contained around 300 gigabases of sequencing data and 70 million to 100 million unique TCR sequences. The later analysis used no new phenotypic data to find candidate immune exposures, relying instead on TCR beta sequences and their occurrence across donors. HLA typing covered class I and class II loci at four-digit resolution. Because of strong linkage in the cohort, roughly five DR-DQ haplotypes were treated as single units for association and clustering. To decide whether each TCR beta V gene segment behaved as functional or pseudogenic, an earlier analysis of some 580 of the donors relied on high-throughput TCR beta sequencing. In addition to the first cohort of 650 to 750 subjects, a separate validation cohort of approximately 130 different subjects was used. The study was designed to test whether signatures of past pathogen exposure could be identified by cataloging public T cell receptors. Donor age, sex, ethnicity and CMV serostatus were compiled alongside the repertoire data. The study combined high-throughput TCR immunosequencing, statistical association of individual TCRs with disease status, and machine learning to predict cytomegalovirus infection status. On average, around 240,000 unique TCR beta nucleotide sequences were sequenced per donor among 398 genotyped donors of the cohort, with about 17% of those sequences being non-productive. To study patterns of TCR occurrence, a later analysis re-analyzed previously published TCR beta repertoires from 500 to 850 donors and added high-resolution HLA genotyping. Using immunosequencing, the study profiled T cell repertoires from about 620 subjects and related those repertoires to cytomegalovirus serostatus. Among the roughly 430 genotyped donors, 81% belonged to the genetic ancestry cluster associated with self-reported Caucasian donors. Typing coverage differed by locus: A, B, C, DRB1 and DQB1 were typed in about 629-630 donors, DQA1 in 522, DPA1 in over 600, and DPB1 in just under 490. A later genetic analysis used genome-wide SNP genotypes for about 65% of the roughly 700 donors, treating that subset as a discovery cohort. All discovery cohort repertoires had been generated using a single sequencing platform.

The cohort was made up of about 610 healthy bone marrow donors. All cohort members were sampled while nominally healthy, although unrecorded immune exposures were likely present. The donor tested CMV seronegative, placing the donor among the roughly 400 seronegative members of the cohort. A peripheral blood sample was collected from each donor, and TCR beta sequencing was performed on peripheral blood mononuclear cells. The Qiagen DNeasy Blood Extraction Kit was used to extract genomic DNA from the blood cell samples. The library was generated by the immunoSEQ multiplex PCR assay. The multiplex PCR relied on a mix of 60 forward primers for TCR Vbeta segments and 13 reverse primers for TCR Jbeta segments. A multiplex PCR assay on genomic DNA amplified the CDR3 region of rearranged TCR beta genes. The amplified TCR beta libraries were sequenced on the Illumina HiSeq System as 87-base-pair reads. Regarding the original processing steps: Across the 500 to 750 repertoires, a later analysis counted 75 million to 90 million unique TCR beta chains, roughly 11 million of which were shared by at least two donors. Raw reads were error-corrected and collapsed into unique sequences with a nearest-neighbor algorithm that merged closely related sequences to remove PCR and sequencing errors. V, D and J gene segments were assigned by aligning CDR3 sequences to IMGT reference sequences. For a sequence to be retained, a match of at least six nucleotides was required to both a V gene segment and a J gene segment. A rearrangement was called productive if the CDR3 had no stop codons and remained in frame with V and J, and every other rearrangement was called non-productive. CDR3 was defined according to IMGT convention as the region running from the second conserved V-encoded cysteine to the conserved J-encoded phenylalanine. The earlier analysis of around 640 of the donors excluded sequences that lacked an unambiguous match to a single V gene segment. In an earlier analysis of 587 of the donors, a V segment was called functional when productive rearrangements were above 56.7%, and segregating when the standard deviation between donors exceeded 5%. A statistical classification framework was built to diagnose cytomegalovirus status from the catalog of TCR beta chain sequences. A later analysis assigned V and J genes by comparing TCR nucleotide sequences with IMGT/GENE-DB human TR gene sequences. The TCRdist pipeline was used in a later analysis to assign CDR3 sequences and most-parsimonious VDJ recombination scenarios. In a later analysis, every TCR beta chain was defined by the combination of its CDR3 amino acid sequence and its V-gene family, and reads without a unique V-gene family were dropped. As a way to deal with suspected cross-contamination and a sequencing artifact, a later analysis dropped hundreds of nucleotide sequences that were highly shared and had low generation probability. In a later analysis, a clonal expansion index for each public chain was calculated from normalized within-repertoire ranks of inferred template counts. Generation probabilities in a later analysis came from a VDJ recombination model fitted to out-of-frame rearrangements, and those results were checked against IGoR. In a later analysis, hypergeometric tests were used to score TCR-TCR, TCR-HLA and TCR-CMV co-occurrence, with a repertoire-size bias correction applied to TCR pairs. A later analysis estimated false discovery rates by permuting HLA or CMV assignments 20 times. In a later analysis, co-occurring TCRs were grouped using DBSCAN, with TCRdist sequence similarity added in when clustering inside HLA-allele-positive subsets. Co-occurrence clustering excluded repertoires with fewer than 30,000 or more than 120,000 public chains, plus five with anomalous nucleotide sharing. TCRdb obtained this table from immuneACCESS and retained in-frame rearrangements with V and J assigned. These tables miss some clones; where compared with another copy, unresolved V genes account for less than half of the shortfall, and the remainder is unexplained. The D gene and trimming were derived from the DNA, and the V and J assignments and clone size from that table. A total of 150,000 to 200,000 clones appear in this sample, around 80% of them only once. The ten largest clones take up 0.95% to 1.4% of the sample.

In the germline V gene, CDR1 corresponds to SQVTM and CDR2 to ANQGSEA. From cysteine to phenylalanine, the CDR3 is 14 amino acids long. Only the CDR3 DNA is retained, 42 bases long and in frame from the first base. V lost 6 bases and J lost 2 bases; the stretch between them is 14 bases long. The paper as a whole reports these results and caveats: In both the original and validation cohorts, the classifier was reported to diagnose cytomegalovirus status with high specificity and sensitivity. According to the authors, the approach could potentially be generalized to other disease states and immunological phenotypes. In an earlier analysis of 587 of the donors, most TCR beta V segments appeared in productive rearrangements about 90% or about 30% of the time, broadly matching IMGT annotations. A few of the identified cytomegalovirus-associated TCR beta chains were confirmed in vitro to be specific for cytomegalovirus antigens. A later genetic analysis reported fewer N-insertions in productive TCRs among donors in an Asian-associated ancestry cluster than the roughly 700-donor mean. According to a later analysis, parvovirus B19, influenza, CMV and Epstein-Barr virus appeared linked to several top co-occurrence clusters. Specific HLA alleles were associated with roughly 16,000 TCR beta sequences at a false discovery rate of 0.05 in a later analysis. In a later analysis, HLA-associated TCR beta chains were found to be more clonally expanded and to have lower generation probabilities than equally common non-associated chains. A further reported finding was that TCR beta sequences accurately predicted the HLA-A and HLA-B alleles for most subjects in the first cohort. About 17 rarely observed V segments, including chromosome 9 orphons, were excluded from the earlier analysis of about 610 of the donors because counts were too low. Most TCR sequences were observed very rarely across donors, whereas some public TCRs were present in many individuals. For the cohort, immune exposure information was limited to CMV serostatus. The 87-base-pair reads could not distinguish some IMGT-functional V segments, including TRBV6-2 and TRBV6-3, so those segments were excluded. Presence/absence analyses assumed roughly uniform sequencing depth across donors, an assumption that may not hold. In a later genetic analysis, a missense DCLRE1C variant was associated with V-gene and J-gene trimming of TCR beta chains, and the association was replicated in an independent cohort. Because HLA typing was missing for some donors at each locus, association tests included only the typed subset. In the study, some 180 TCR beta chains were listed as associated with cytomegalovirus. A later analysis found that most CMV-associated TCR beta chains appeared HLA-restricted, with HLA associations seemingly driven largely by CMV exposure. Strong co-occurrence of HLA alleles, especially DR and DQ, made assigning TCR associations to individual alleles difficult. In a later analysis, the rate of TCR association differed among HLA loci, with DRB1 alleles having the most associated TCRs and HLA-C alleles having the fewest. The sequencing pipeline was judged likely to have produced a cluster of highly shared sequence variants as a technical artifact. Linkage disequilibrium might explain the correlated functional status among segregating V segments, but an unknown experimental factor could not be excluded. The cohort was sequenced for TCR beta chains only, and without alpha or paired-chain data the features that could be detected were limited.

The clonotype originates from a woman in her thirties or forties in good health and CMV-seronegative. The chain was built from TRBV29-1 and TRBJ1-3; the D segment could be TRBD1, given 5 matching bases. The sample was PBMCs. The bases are TGCAGCGTCGACGGGACTGCAGCTGGAAACACCATATATTTT. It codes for CSVDGTAAGNTIYF.